This T cell receptor beta chain came from a study of cytomegalovirus exposure and HLA in healthy donors. Overall study findings and caveats: A few CMV-associated chains were confirmed in vitro to be specific for CMV antigens.

On this clone itself: Its cognate antigen is unknown.

V was pared by 4 bases and J by 8 bases, with 9 bases of the junction left unmatched. Germline CDR1 and CDR2: MNHEY and SVGAGI. The CDR3 sequence is 14 residues long. The PCR ran on 60 Vbeta and 13 Jbeta primers. Some clones are missing from TCRdb's copy, which holds only in-frame ones; the method was immunoSEQ multiplex PCR. The data show about 220,000 clones, with about 70% seen just once and less than 2% held by the top ten. The chain has TRBV6-5 and TRBJ1-2; 8 bases agree with TRBD1. The source is a woman in her 30s in good health and CMV-seronegative. Sequenced input: PBMCs. The CDR3 sequence is CASSFDRGGAGYTF. Written as DNA, the CDR3 is TGTGCCAGCAGTTTCGACAGGGGTGGTGCCGGCTACACCTTC.